The next 10 T cell receptor beta chains were all read from a single sample in a study of blood T cell repertoires in COVID-19. The repertoire was sequenced with immunoSEQ multiplex PCR; TCRdb's copy has only in-frame clones and lacks some. The table records 370,000 or so clones, roughly 77% of them present only once. Specimen: peripheral blood. The source of these receptors is a human donor with acute or convalescent COVID-19. The donor label of this sample is uncertain.

This chain connects TRBV7-8 to TRBJ2-7, with D tentatively TRBD2 (6 bases). V shed 4 bases and J shed 3 bases, with 13 bases lying between them. Per germline, CDR1 SGHVS and CDR2 FQNEAQ. The CDR3 has 14 residues. CDR3 DNA sequence: TGTGCCAGCAGCTGGGGAGGCGGGGACTACGAGCAGTACTTC. Its protein product is CASSWGGGDYEQYF.

The chain links TRBV6-1 to TRBJ2-1; D is undetermined. CDR1 is MNHNS and CDR2 is SASEGT in the germline V gene. Trimming shortened V by 1 base and J by 10 bases, and 14 bases separated the two germline ends. This CDR3 contains 14 residues. CDR3 sequence: CASSEGSVRREQFF. The DNA of the CDR3 is TGTGCCAGCAGTGAAGGGTCGGTTCGTCGGGAGCAGTTCTTC.

This CDR3 is CASSLAGSGRWNEQFF. CDR3 DNA sequence: TGTGCCAGCAGCTTAGCGGGTAGCGGGAGATGGAATGAGCAGTTCTTC. The V and J genes are TRBV7-2 and TRBJ2-1, with 9 bases identical to TRBD2. The V segment lost 0 bases and the J segment 7 bases; nucleotides outside the gene matches: 7. CDR1 is SGHTA and CDR2 is FQGNSA in the germline V gene. The CDR3 has 16 residues. Variable domain in full (rest from reference TRBV7-2 and TRBJ2-1): GAGVSQSPSNKVTEKGKDVELRCDPISGHTALYWYRQSLGQGLEFLIYFQGNSAPDKSGLPSDRFSAERTGGSVSTLTIQRTQQEDSAVYLCASSLAGSGRWNEQFFGPGTRLTVL.

This chain connects TRBV12-3 or TRBV12-4 to TRBJ1-1; TRBD1 is a possible D gene (6 bases). This CDR3 contains 12 residues. The V gene lost 6 bases and the J gene lost 4 bases, with 9 bases spanning the gap. DNA for the CDR3: TGTGCCAGCAGAAAGGGGGTCACTGAAGCTTTCTTT. Its translation: CASRKGVTEAFF.

This clone was found once. The chain has TRBV4-1 and TRBJ2-3, with D possibly matching TRBD2 (5 bases). V lost 2 bases and J 0 bases, leaving 6 bases between the germline ends. This CDR3 has 14 amino acids. The germline CDR1 and CDR2 sequences are MGHRA and YSYEKL. CDR3: CASSQPGSTDTQYF. The CDR3 coding sequence is TGCGCCAGCAGCCAACCGGGGAGCACAGATACGCAGTATTTT.

V is TRBV30 and J is TRBJ1-5; D call uncertain. The germline CDR1 and CDR2 sequences are GTSNPN and SVGIG (reference sequence). CDR3 size: 15 residues. V was cut by 0 bases and J by 1 base, with 10 bases left in between. The CDR3 protein is CAWSVKGGSNQPQHF. CDR3 nucleotides: TGTGCCTGGAGTGTAAAGGGAGGGAGCAATCAGCCCCAGCATTTT.

The genes are TRBV30 and TRBJ1-5; D ambiguous. From germline, CDR1 is GTSNPN and CDR2 SVGIG (reference sequence). CDR3 size: 13 residues. V shed 1 base and J shed 2 bases, with 6 bases lying between them. The CDR3 protein is CAWSGSGNQPQHF. CDR3 DNA sequence: TGTGCCTGGAGTGGTAGTGGCAATCAGCCCCAGCATTTT.

The sample holds a few counts of this clone. The CDR3 DNA sequence: TGTGCCAGCAGCTTGAGGGACAGCCTTAGAGATACGCAGTATTTT. Translating gives CASSLRDSLRDTQYF. The chain has TRBV7-9 and TRBJ2-3; 7 bases align to TRBD1. Losses at the gene ends were 3 bases for V and 5 bases for J; bases not matched to a gene: 8. The CDR3 covers 15 residues. CDR1 is SEHNR, CDR2 FQNEAQ, per germline (reference sequence).

There are a few counts of this clone. The chain is built from TRBV19 and TRBJ1-4; the match to TRBD1 covers 7 bases. The J segment lost 3 bases and the V segment lost 4 bases, leaving 11 bases of the junction unmatched. Germline V gene sequence: CDR1 LNHDA, CDR2 SQIVND (reference sequence). The CDR3 sequence is 17 residues long. CDR3 coding DNA: TGTGCCAGTAGTACCCGACAGGGAGGATATGCTAATGAAAAACTGTTTTTT. Its translation: CASSTRQGGYANEKLFF.

The chain is built from TRBV5-1 and TRBJ1-2; D gene unclear. The germline gives CDR1 SGHRS, CDR2 YFSETQ. Between the trimmed V and J ends, which lost 5 bases and 4 bases, there was a span of 18 bases. The CDR3 totals 15 residues. The CDR3 region is CASRSSSDPLYGYTF. The CDR3 bases are TGCGCCAGCAGATCTTCTAGCGATCCCCTCTATGGCTACACCTTC.